Listed below are T cell receptor beta chains from one sample, sequenced in a study of PD-L1 blockade in urothelial cancer. Generated by immunoSEQ multiplex PCR, the TCRdb table keeps only in-frame clones and is missing some. The table records approximately 48,000 clones, about four fifths of them present only once. The source material was PBMCs, sampled around atezolizumab (anti-PD-L1) treatment. Every receptor here comes from a man aged 70-80 years with urothelial cancer. Each CDR3 is given with its conserved first and last residue. A D gene is named only where the DNA matches it firmly. For some rows the clone size is stated as once, few or many, or as a class when expanded; others skip it.

D gene	V gene	J gene	clone size	CDR3 protein	CDR3 DNA
TRBD2	TRBV6-1	TRBJ2-2	.	CASSDRAGPVGELFF	TGTGCCAGCAGTGACCGAGCGGGACCGGTCGGGGAGCTGTTTTTT
TRBD2	TRBV28	TRBJ2-3	.	CASSSRWASGRTSTDTQYF	TGTGCCAGCAGTTCCCGCTGGGCTAGCGGGAGGACTAGCACAGATACGCAGTATTTT
TRBD1	TRBV28	TRBJ1-2	few	CAIFKDRGLNYGYTF	TGTGCCATCTTTAAGGACAGGGGGCTCAACTATGGCTACACCTTC
TRBD1	TRBV4-1	TRBJ2-6	.	CASSRQGDGANVLTF	TGCGCCAGCAGTCGACAGGGGGACGGGGCCAACGTCCTGACTTTC
TRBD1	TRBV6-5	TRBJ2-3	once	CASSRQGARSDTQYF	TGTGCCAGCAGTCGACAGGGGGCTCGATCAGATACGCAGTATTTT
.	TRBV20-1	TRBJ1-2	.	CSASRQDGYTF	TGCAGTGCTAGCCGACAGGATGGCTACACCTTC
TRBD1	TRBV10-3	TRBJ1-1	.	CAISESTLGQGEEAFF	TGTGCCATCAGTGAGTCGACTCTTGGACAGGGAGAAGAAGCTTTCTTT
.	TRBV5-6	TRBJ1-1	.	CASSEGGGAFF	TGTGCCAGCAGTGAAGGCGGAGGAGCTTTCTTT
.	TRBV4-2	TRBJ2-7	.	CASSQYSGFSYEQYF	TGTGCCAGCAGCCAATACTCGGGGTTCTCCTACGAGCAGTACTTC
TRBD2	TRBV4-2	TRBJ2-4	.	CASSQVGLAGGPNIQYF	TGTGCCAGCAGCCAAGTAGGACTAGCGGGAGGGCCGAACATTCAGTACTTC
.	TRBV19	TRBJ2-7	.	CASSIAVRAYEQYF	TGTGCCAGTAGTATAGCAGTCAGGGCCTACGAGCAGTACTTC
.	TRBV6-1	TRBJ2-7	.	CASSEGLGAVEQYF	TGTGCCAGCAGTGAAGGTCTTGGGGCTGTCGAGCAGTACTTC
TRBD1	TRBV7-7	TRBJ2-2	.	CASSSGQGNTGELFF	TGTGCTAGCAGCTCGGGACAGGGGAACACCGGGGAGCTGTTTTTT
TRBD1	TRBV19	TRBJ2-7	few	CASSRGPWTGNYEQYF	TGTGCCAGTAGTAGAGGCCCCTGGACAGGAAACTACGAGCAGTACTTC
.	TRBV5-1	TRBJ1-3	.	CASGPDTGIGNTIYF	TGCGCCAGCGGCCCCGACACAGGGATTGGAAACACCATATATTTT
.	TRBV28	TRBJ1-2	.	CASSLSQGQDGYTF	TGTGCCAGCAGTTTATCCCAGGGGCAGGATGGCTACACCTTC
TRBD1	TRBV27	TRBJ2-1	.	CASSSRQGVADGPYNEQFF	TGTGCCAGCAGTTCCCGACAGGGGGTCGCAGACGGTCCTTACAATGAGCAGTTCTTC
.	TRBV18	TRBJ1-1	few	CASSPGRGTEAFF	TGTGCCAGCTCACCAGGGCGGGGTACTGAAGCTTTCTTT
TRBD1	TRBV6-6	TRBJ2-5	.	CASSPLGQGRETQYF	TGTGCCAGCAGCCCCCTAGGACAGGGTAGGGAGACCCAGTACTTC
TRBD2	TRBV7-9	TRBJ2-1	.	CASSFTSGYNEQFF	TGTGCCAGCAGCTTTACTAGCGGTTACAATGAGCAGTTCTTC
.	TRBV18	TRBJ2-1	.	CASRGTDSYNEQFF	TGTGCCAGCCGCGGGACAGACTCCTACAATGAGCAGTTCTTC
TRBD2	TRBV5-6	TRBJ2-7	.	CASSVLAGGPRTYEQYF	TGTGCCAGCAGCGTCCTAGCGGGAGGGCCTAGAACCTACGAGCAGTACTTC
.	TRBV5-5	TRBJ1-2	.	CASSLGGLANYGYTF	TGTGCCAGCAGCCTGGGAGGTCTGGCTAACTATGGCTACACCTTC
.	TRBV6-1	TRBJ2-5	.	CASRGRGMETQYF	TGTGCCAGCCGAGGTAGGGGGATGGAGACCCAGTACTTC
.	TRBV7-9	TRBJ2-7	.	CASSLSGLDGRAYEQYF	TGTGCCAGCAGCTTGTCCGGTCTTGACGGGCGGGCCTACGAGCAGTACTTC
.	TRBV19	TRBJ1-2	.	CASSIDRAGENGYTF	TGTGCCAGTAGTATAGACCGGGCGGGGGAGAATGGCTACACCTTC
.	TRBV7-8	TRBJ2-7	.	CASSWRSRSYEQYF	TGTGCCAGCAGCTGGAGAAGCCGGTCCTACGAGCAGTACTTC
.	TRBV28	TRBJ1-5	.	CASGSGNQPQHF	TGTGCCAGCGGTTCCGGCAATCAGCCCCAGCATTTT
.	TRBV5-6	TRBJ2-7	few	CASSPSLARRYEQYF	TGTGCCAGCAGCCCCTCCTTAGCGAGACGCTACGAGCAGTACTTC